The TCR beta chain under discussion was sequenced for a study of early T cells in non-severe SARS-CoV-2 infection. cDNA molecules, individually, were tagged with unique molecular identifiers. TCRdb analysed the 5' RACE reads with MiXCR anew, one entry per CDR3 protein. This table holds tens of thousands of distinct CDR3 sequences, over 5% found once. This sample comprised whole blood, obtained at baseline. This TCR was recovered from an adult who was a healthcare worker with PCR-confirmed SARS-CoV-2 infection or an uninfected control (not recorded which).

The CDR3 bases are TGTGCCACCAGTTCCCCAGAAAAGACGGAGACCCAGTACTTC. It is translated as CATSSPEKTETQYF. The chain carries TRBV24-1 and TRBJ2-5, with unresolved D. V lost 6 bases and J 5 bases, leaving 15 bases between the germline ends. The CDR3 consists of 14 residues. From germline, CDR1 is KGHDR and CDR2 SFDVKD.